This passage covers 10 T cell receptor beta chains from one sample sequenced in a study of metastatic and nonmetastatic thyroid tumors. No patient received treatment before thyroid surgery. Using MiXCR, TCRdb reanalyzed the PCR reads. The profile shows 4,000 to 5,000 clones, 28% of them singletons. The sample was adjacent normal tissue. These receptors were obtained from a female donor with papillary thyroid cancer or a benign thyroid nodule (not recorded which). Some clones in this sample may be carry-over from other donors' samples.

The J gene is TRBJ1-3, the V gene TRBV5-1; TRBD1 agrees at 7 bases. This CDR3 is built from 18 residues. The germline V gene encodes CDR1 SGHRS and CDR2 YFSETQ. With 0 bases clipped from V and 0 bases from J, the junction kept 9 bases outside the gene matches. As DNA, the CDR3 is TGCGCCAGCAGCTTGGATTGGGCAGGGGGGATCTCTGGAAACACCATATATTTT. This encodes CASSLDWAGGISGNTIYF.

The chain employs TRBV28 and TRBJ2-5, with D possibly matching TRBD2 (5 bases). This CDR3 has 12 residues. Germline loops: CDR1 MDHEN, CDR2 SYDVKM. V was cut by 10 bases and J by 3 bases, with 12 bases left in between. CDR3 protein: CATNVGKETQYF. CDR3 coding DNA: TGTGCCACCAACGTCGGGAAAGAGACCCAGTACTTC.

This clone has at least ten counts. The chain carries TRBV3-1 and TRBJ1-6; perhaps TRBD1 as D (6 bases). The CDR3 is made up of 15 amino acids. V lost 4 bases and J 8 bases, leaving 15 bases between the germline ends. Germline CDR1 LGHDT, CDR2 YNNKEL (reference sequence). CDR3 in DNA: TGTGCCAGCAGCCCGGCCCCCGGGGGCGATTCACCCCTCCACTTT. This codes for CASSPAPGGDSPLHF.

The chain links TRBV6-2 or TRBV6-3 to TRBJ1-1; D is possibly TRBD1 (6 bases). The V gene's germline CDR1 is MNHEY and CDR2 SVGEGT. V lost 6 bases to trimming and J lost 2 bases, with 10 bases between them. The length of the CDR3 is 13 residues. This chain's CDR3 is CASRLQGNTEAFF. For the CDR3, the DNA is TGTGCCAGCAGATTACAGGGTAACACTGAAGCTTTCTTT.

This clone is termed medium-sized. The gene calls are TRBV6-1 and TRBJ1-2; 7 bases agree with TRBD1. V dropped 6 bases and J dropped 4; count of bases not matched to a gene: 11. CDR3 length: 15 residues. From germline, CDR1 is MNHNS and CDR2 SASEGT. CDR3 nucleotides: TGTGCCAGCAGACCCGGGACAGTCTCCGGCTATGGCTACACCTTC. Protein: CASRPGTVSGYGYTF.

Many counts were recorded for this clone. The chain couples TRBV20-1 to TRBJ2-3; the match to TRBD2 covers 13 bases. V gave up 4 bases and J gave up 0 bases; unmatched junction bases: 7. CDR1 is DFQATT and CDR2 is SNEGSKA in the germline V gene (reference sequence). The CDR3 sequence is 17 residues long. The CDR3 reads CSATGTSGIVSTDTQYF. CDR3 DNA sequence: TGCAGTGCTACCGGGACTAGCGGGATTGTTAGCACAGATACGCAGTATTTT.

This clone qualifies as large. The DNA of the CDR3 is TGTGCCAGCAGTTTAAGTGGGGCCGCAAACACCATATATTTT. Encoded protein: CASSLSGAANTIYF. This chain joins TRBV27 and TRBJ1-3; a weak D match, TRBD1 (5 bases). This CDR3 contains 14 residues. V shed 2 bases and J shed 6 bases, with 11 bases lying between them. Germline V gives CDR1 MNHEY, CDR2 SMNVEV (reference sequence).

The rearrangement uses TRBV2 and TRBJ2-7; 7 nucleotides align to TRBD1. The length of the CDR3 is 15 residues. V gave up 5 bases and J gave up 0 bases; unmatched junction bases: 7. Germline V gene lookup returns CDR1 SNHLY and CDR2 FYNNEI. Here the CDR3 DNA reads TGTGCCAGCAGTACCAGACAGGGCGGCTCCTACGAGCAGTACTTC. Translation gives CASSTRQGGSYEQYF.

This chain joins TRBV12-3 or TRBV12-4 and TRBJ2-1; TRBD1 matches 7 bases. This CDR3 has 15 residues. V gave up 2 bases and J gave up 3 bases; unmatched junction bases: 4. The CDR3 here is CASSLSRDSYNEQFF. DNA for the CDR3: TGTGCCAGCAGTTTAAGTAGGGACAGCTACAATGAGCAGTTCTTC.

This clone was found a few times. This rearrangement joins TRBV27 to TRBJ2-7; 8 positions agree with TRBD1. Germline V gene sequence: CDR1 MNHEY, CDR2 SMNVEV (reference sequence). The CDR3 sequence is 14 residues long. With V trimmed by 8 bases and J by 3 bases, 9 bases remained unmatched. The CDR3 sequence is CASSSRDRSYEQYF. The CDR3 DNA reads TGTGCCAGCTCAAGTCGGGACAGGAGCTACGAGCAGTACTTC.